This TCR beta chain is from a study of T cell responses to AZD1222 COVID-19 vaccine. Whole-study results and caveats: It should be noted that donors were predominantly white British and more often female, and clonal diversity was possibly underestimated. It was only a handful of AZD1222 recipients who were seropositive at baseline. Once two AZD1222 doses were given, Spike-specific TCR breadth and depth went up.

This table comes from immunoSEQ multiplex PCR, and its TCRdb copy is limited to in-frame clones, with some not included. The sample includes about 180,000 clones, roughly 93% of them seen just once. For this clone: Antigen: not known.

Germline loops: CDR1 MNHEY, CDR2 SMNVEV (reference sequence). The CDR3 has 16 residues. V lost 2 bases and J lost 0, with 10 bases in between. The sample in question was peripheral blood, obtained 28 days after the second dose of the MenACWY control vaccine. The chain couples TRBV27 to TRBJ1-4; D is unresolved. This clonotype was obtained from an adult who received the MenACWY meningococcal vaccine as a control. In nucleotides, the CDR3 is TGTGCCAGCAGTTTAGACGCCCTCCCAACTAATGAAAAACTGTTTTTT. Its translation: CASSLDALPTNEKLFF.